This T cell receptor beta chain was recovered during a study of cytomegalovirus exposure and HLA in healthy donors. About this clone itself: Its antigen is undetermined.

Findings and caveats of the study: Most TCR sequences were uncommon, yet certain public TCRs appeared in many donors. Reports credit the classifier with highly specific, highly sensitive diagnosis of cytomegalovirus status. In the 130 or so validation repertoires, approximately 94% of cluster scores exceeded 0, per a later analysis.

The CDR3 sequence is 19 residues long. Germline assignment: CDR1 SGHNT and CDR2 YENEEA. V dropped 5 bases and J dropped 6; count of bases not matched to a gene: 16. Donors came from a validation cohort of over a hundred subjects, distinct from the first 666-subject cohort. Sequenced by immunoSEQ multiplex PCR; TCRdb stores in-frame clones only, minus some. The sample has 100,000 or so clones; around 83% are singletons. Sequenced sample: PBMCs. The genes are TRBV11-3 and TRBJ2-3; 14 nucleotides line up with TRBD2. The sequence was obtained from a woman aged 18-29 years in good health and CMV-seropositive. CDR3 protein: CASSLRLGTSGSIRDTQYF. Written as DNA, the CDR3 is TGTGCCAGCAGCCTCAGATTAGGGACTAGCGGGAGCATACGGGATACGCAGTATTTT. The whole variable domain, filled in from reference TRBV11-3 and TRBJ2-3, reads EAGVVQSPRYKIIEKKQPVAFWCNPISGHNTLYWYLQNLGQGPELLIRYENEEAVDDSQLPKDRFSAERLKGVDSTLKIQPAELGDSAVYLCASSLRLGTSGSIRDTQYFGPGTRLTVL.